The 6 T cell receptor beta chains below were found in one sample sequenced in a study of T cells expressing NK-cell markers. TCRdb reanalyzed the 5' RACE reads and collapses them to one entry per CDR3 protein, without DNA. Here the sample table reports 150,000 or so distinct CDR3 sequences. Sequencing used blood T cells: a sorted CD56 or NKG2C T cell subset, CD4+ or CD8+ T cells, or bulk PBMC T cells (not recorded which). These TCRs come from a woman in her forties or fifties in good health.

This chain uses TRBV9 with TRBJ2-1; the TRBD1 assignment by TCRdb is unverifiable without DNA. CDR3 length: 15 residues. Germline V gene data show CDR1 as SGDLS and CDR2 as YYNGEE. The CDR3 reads CASSFRGSSYNEQFF.

The CDR3 reads CSVVGHMVGTDTQYF. The rearrangement joins TRBV29-1 to TRBJ2-3; without DNA, the TCRdb call of TRBD1 cannot be checked. Germline V gene sequence: CDR1 SQVTM, CDR2 ANQGSEA. This CDR3 is built from 15 residues.

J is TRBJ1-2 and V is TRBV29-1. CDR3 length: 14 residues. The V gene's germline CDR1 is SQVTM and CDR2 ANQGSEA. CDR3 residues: CSVEDAVQSYGYTF.

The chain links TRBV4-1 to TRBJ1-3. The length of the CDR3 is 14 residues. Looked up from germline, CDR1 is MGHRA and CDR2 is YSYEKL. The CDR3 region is CASSQAPAWGTIYF.

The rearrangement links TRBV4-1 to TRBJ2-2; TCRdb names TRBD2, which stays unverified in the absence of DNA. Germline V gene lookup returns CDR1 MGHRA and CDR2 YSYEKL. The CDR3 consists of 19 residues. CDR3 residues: CASSQDTPSSGRARGELFF.

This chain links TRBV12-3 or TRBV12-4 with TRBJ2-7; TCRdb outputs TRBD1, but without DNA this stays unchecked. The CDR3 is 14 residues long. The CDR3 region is CASSLGLDSYEQYF.